A single sample gave rise to the 29 T cell receptor beta chains below, sequenced in a study of shared clonotypes between healthy human individuals (dated by TCRdb to about 2020). The library was obtained by the immunoSEQ multiplex PCR assay. Drawn from immuneACCESS, this table holds only the in-frame rearrangements with V and J called that TCRdb kept. Clones are partly lost; checked studies trace under half to an unresolved V gene and leave the rest unexplained. The sample data list 2,500,000 or so clones, and under 95% of these were observed just once. The top ten clones comprise around 0.4% of the sample. The source material was naive CD4+ T cells from PBMCs. What the cell subset or site label conveys for this sample: CD45RA+ positively selected. These receptors originate from a man younger than 35 in good health. Some clones in this sample may be carry-over from other donors' samples.

J is TRBJ2-7 and V is TRBV6-5, with 7 bases fitting TRBD2. The ends lost 2 bases at V and 0 bases at J; junction bases unmatched: 4. Germline V CDR1 and CDR2: MNHEY, SVGAGI. The length of the CDR3 is 15 residues. The DNA of the CDR3 is TGTGCCAGCAGTTACACTAGCGCCAGCTCCTACGAGCAGTACTTC. As protein: CASSYTSASSYEQYF.

The chain couples TRBV6-4 to TRBJ2-2; TRBD1 aligns across 10 bases. This CDR3 comprises 15 residues. V dropped 6 bases and J dropped 2; count of bases not matched to a gene: 3. Germline values: CDR1 MRHNA, CDR2 SNTAGT. The DNA of the CDR3 is TGTGCCAGCAGGAGGACAGGGGGTAACACCGGGGAGCTGTTTTTT. This translates into CASRRTGGNTGELFF.

The chain is built from TRBV5-1 and TRBJ2-3; possible D gene TRBD2, 6 bases. The CDR3 loop spans 17 amino acids. Germline V lookup: CDR1 SGHRS, CDR2 YFSETQ. Trimming cost V 2 bases and J 2 bases, with 18 bases left between them. The CDR3 protein is CASSFSSGVIYTDTQYF. The DNA of the CDR3 is TGCGCCAGCAGCTTCTCATCGGGGGTGATCTACACAGATACGCAGTATTTT.

This chain joins TRBV29-1 and TRBJ2-2; 9 bases agree with TRBD1. Trimming removed 6 bases from V and 6 bases from J; junction bases left unmatched: 14. The CDR3 length is 16 residues. Germline CDR1 SQVTM, CDR2 ANQGSEA. CDR3 residues: CSVFDRDRAPAGELFF. As DNA, the CDR3 is TGCAGCGTCTTCGACCGGGACAGGGCACCAGCCGGGGAGCTGTTTTTT.

This chain connects TRBV10-3 to TRBJ2-7, with 10 bases that match TRBD2. The V segment lost 2 bases and the J segment 6 bases; nucleotides outside the gene matches: 13. Germline lookup yields CDR1 ENHRY and CDR2 SYGVKD. The CDR3 loop spans 17 amino acids. CDR3 DNA sequence: TGTGCCATCAGTGAGGTATTCGGAAGCGGGGGGGATTCCGAGCAGTACTTC. Protein: CAISEVFGSGGDSEQYF.

CDR3 nucleotide sequence: TGTGCCAGCAGGGGGACTAGCGGCTCCTACAATGAGCAGTTCTTC. Translated, it gives CASRGTSGSYNEQFF. V usage is TRBV5-4 and J usage is TRBJ2-1; 11 positions agree with TRBD2. V lost 5 bases and J lost 0; bases outside the gene matches: 1. Germline V gene data show CDR1 as SGHNT and CDR2 as YYREEE (reference sequence). This CDR3 has 15 residues.

The V call is TRBV9, the J call TRBJ1-3, with 9 bases identical to TRBD1. The germline CDR1 and CDR2 sequences are SGDLS and YYNGEE. This CDR3 comprises 15 residues. V lost 0 bases, J lost 5 bases, and 3 bases stayed unmatched. DNA of the CDR3: TGTGCCAGCAGCGTAGCGGGACAGGGTAGAAACACCATATATTTT. This gives the protein CASSVAGQGRNTIYF.

This rearrangement joins TRBV6-1 to TRBJ1-2; D unresolved. The CDR3 extends over 13 amino acids. Per the germline V gene, CDR1 is MNHNS and CDR2 is SASEGT. The V end was cut by 2 bases, the J end by 7 bases, with 11 bases between. The CDR3 loop is CASSETGLGGYTF. CDR3 in DNA: TGTGCCAGCAGTGAAACCGGGCTCGGTGGCTACACCTTC.

The chain combines TRBV28 with TRBJ1-2; perhaps TRBD1 as D (5 bases). The CDR3 runs to 13 residues. In germline, CDR1 is MDHEN, CDR2 SYDVKM. V was pared by 5 bases and J by 4 bases, with 11 bases between. The CDR3 DNA sequence: TGTGCCAGCAGTCCTTCGGGACCCTATGGCTACACCTTC. Its protein is CASSPSGPYGYTF.

The rearrangement links TRBV2 to TRBJ1-5; TRBD1 aligns across 10 bases. From germline, CDR1 is SNHLY and CDR2 FYNNEI. This CDR3 is built from 14 residues. The J segment lost 5 bases and the V segment lost 10 bases, leaving 8 bases of the junction unmatched. As DNA, the CDR3 is TGTGCCACCAACCGACAGGGGGCTGATCAGCCCCAGCATTTT. Its protein is CATNRQGADQPQHF.

This chain joins TRBV6-5 and TRBJ1-1; D ambiguous. The CDR3 runs 15 residues. Trimming pared 7 bases from V and 7 bases from J, leaving 22 bases between. CDR1 is MNHEY and CDR2 is SVGAGI in the germline V gene. The DNA of the CDR3 is TGTGCCAGCACGAGACGGGGTCGGGATTTCGGTGAAGCTTTCTTT. This encodes CASTRRGRDFGEAFF.

The chain links TRBV28 to TRBJ2-1; 7 bases line up with TRBD1. CDR3 length: 15 amino acids. V lost 1 base, J lost 4 bases, and 4 bases stayed unmatched. CDR1 and CDR2 from the germline V gene are MDHEN and SYDVKM. The CDR3 nucleotides are TGTGCCAGCAGTTTATTAGGACAGGCTTACAATGAGCAGTTCTTC. Translation gives CASSLLGQAYNEQFF.

J is TRBJ2-3 and V is TRBV29-1; no clear D gene. Trimming pared 7 bases from V and 5 bases from J, leaving 13 bases between. This CDR3 contains 12 residues. CDR1 and CDR2 (germline): SQVTM, ANQGSEA. CDR3 coding DNA: TGCAGCGCAGCTTGGCGGCGAGATACGCAGTATTTT. Protein sequence: CSAAWRRDTQYF.

The chain employs TRBV18 and TRBJ2-2, with TRBD1 as a possible D gene (5 bases). Germline CDR1 is KGHSH and CDR2 is LQKENI. Deletions cut 6 bases from V and 0 bases from J, with 14 bases between. The CDR3 spans 16 residues. The CDR3 DNA reads as TGTGCCAGCTCCAGACCAGAGACAGCGAACACCGGGGAGCTGTTTTTT. Translation gives CASSRPETANTGELFF.

The rearrangement uses TRBV6-1 and TRBJ2-1; tentative D call: TRBD2 (6 bases). CDR1 is MNHNS and CDR2 is SASEGT in the germline V gene. V was cut by 1 base and J by 0 bases, with 10 bases left in between. The CDR3 covers 16 residues. CDR3 DNA sequence: TGTGCCAGCAGTGAAGATCTAGCGCGCTCCTACAATGAGCAGTTCTTC. This translates into CASSEDLARSYNEQFF.

The chain links TRBV6-1 to TRBJ2-7, with 9 bases that match TRBD2. The V segment lost 7 bases and the J segment 4 bases; nucleotides outside the gene matches: 8. This CDR3 spans 14 amino acids. The germline V gene encodes CDR1 MNHNS and CDR2 SASEGT. In DNA, the CDR3 is TGTGCCAGCACACGGGCGGGAGGGCCTTACGAGCAGTACTTC. Translation gives CASTRAGGPYEQYF.

As concerns this clone: Germline is not matched at one junction end, which may reflect a read error. J is TRBJ2-5 and V is TRBV6-7; 7 bases fit TRBD2. TRBV6-7 counts as an open reading frame of uncertain function. The CDR3 has 16 residues. The CDR3 DNA is TGTGCCAGCAGTTACTCTTTGGCGGGGGTGGAAGAGGCCCAGTACTTC. Residues: CASSYSLAGVEEAQYF.

The chain is built from TRBV27 and TRBJ1-2, with a weak D call TRBD1 (5 bases). The CDR3 totals 16 residues. Looked up from germline, CDR1 is MNHEY and CDR2 is SMNVEV (reference sequence). V was pared by 6 bases and J by 2 bases, with 19 bases between. Written as DNA, the CDR3 is TGTGCCAGCAGACGAACCCGGGACGGGAGGAACTATGGCTACACCTTC. Translating gives CASRRTRDGRNYGYTF.

Comment on this clone: Other DNA sequences within the sample encode an identical CDR3. J is TRBJ1-1 and V is TRBV19; unclear D gene. The CDR3 contains 16 residues. The germline CDR1 and CDR2 sequences are LNHDA and SQIVND (reference sequence). The V end was cut by 4 bases, the J end by 1 base, with 16 bases between. CDR3 coding DNA: TGTGCCAGTAGTAACCGGCCTGCGCCAGCGAACACTGAAGCTTTCTTT. Its protein is CASSNRPAPANTEAFF.

Regarding this clone: Other DNA sequences in this specimen translate into the identical CDR3. This sequence joins TRBV6-5 and TRBJ2-3; no firm D call. The CDR3 is 14 amino acids. Germline CDR1 MNHEY, CDR2 SVGAGI. With 2 bases removed from V and 2 bases from J, the gap between germline ends came to 8 bases. Here the CDR3 DNA reads TGTGCCAGCAGTTACGGAGATTCCACAGATACGCAGTATTTT. Protein: CASSYGDSTDTQYF.

This rearrangement joins TRBV15 to TRBJ2-7; D perhaps matches TRBD2 (5 bases). Trimming pared 1 base from V and 0 bases from J, leaving 10 bases between. CDR1 and CDR2 (germline): LNHNV, YYDKDF (reference sequence). The CDR3 spans 15 residues. Here the CDR3 DNA reads TGTGCCACCAGCAGAGGATTGGGGAGCTCCTACGAGCAGTACTTC. This gives the protein CATSRGLGSSYEQYF.

The chain employs TRBV18 and TRBJ1-4; the D gene is possibly TRBD1 (5 bases). CDR3 length: 15 residues. The germline V and J ends were trimmed by 3 bases and 7 bases, with 15 bases remaining between them. The germline V gene encodes CDR1 KGHSH and CDR2 LQKENI. The CDR3 sequence is CASSPQPRGSEKLFF. The CDR3 nucleotides read TGTGCCAGCTCACCCCAACCAAGGGGAAGTGAAAAACTGTTTTTT.

The CDR3 here is CASRTSGTYEQYF. For the CDR3, the DNA is TGTGCCAGCAGGACTAGCGGCACCTACGAGCAGTACTTC. V usage is TRBV27 and J usage is TRBJ2-7; 9 bases are a match to TRBD2. The V gene end was trimmed by 6 bases and the J gene end by 2 bases; junction bases not matched to a gene: 2. There are 13 residues in the CDR3. Germline V gives CDR1 MNHEY, CDR2 SMNVEV (reference sequence).

The chain links TRBV23-1 to TRBJ2-7; TRBD1 matches at 8 bases. TRBV23-1 is given ORF status, its function remaining uncertain. The junction had 6 bases not matched to a gene; V was cut back by 0 bases and J by 5 bases. The CDR3 spans 15 residues. CDR3 region: CASSQSCRQGNEQYF. CDR3 in DNA: TGCGCCAGCAGTCAATCATGTCGACAGGGGAACGAGCAGTACTTC.

The V call is TRBV5-1, the J call TRBJ2-7, with D perhaps TRBD1 (6 bases). Trimming took 7 bases from V and 2 from J, leaving 16 bases between them. Per germline, CDR1 SGHRS and CDR2 YFSETQ. This CDR3 spans 14 amino acids. CDR3: CASYLGGFPYEQYF. The DNA for the CDR3 is TGCGCCAGCTATCTAGGGGGATTCCCCTACGAGCAGTACTTC.

The CDR3 loop reads CASSLTSVTDTQYF. Here the CDR3 DNA reads TGCGCCAGCAGCTTGACTAGCGTCACAGATACGCAGTATTTT. The chain couples TRBV5-1 to TRBJ2-3; 7 bases line up with TRBD2. Germline-derived CDR1 and CDR2 are SGHRS and YFSETQ. The CDR3 is made up of 14 amino acids. V shed 1 base and J 2 bases; nucleotides not matched to a gene: 1. Variable domain in full (rest from reference TRBV5-1 and TRBJ2-3): KAGVTQTPRYLIKTRGQQVTLSCSPISGHRSVSWYQQTPGQGLQFLFEYFSETQRNKGNFPGRFSGRQFSNSRSEMNVSTLELGDSALYLCASSLTSVTDTQYFGPGTRLTVL.

The chain is built from TRBV6-5 and TRBJ1-2, with a weak D call TRBD1 (5 bases). The CDR3 is 14 amino acids. The ends were cut back, 4 bases at V and 4 bases at J, with 13 bases in the middle. Germline V lookup: CDR1 MNHEY, CDR2 SVGAGI. CDR3 amino acids: CASSSGSGGYGYTF. In nucleotides, the CDR3 is TGTGCCAGCAGTTCAGGGAGCGGGGGCTATGGCTACACCTTC.

The chain couples TRBV28 to TRBJ2-5; 12 bases match TRBD1. The CDR3 has 14 residues. V lost 6 bases, J lost 5 bases, and 4 bases stayed unmatched. Per germline, CDR1 MDHEN and CDR2 SYDVKM. CDR3 loop: CASSTGTGGETQYF. In DNA, the CDR3 is TGTGCCAGCAGCACCGGGACAGGGGGCGAGACCCAGTACTTC.

With regard to this clone: Other DNA sequences within the sample encode an identical CDR3. The gene calls are TRBV5-1 and TRBJ1-3, with D tentatively TRBD1 (5 bases). The CDR3 is made up of 15 amino acids. The V gene lost 0 bases and the J gene lost 7 bases, with 14 bases spanning the gap. Germline CDR1 is SGHRS and CDR2 is YFSETQ. This chain's CDR3 is CASSLEGSPGNTIYF. The CDR3 DNA sequence: TGCGCCAGCAGCTTGGAGGGGTCCCCAGGGAACACCATATATTTT.